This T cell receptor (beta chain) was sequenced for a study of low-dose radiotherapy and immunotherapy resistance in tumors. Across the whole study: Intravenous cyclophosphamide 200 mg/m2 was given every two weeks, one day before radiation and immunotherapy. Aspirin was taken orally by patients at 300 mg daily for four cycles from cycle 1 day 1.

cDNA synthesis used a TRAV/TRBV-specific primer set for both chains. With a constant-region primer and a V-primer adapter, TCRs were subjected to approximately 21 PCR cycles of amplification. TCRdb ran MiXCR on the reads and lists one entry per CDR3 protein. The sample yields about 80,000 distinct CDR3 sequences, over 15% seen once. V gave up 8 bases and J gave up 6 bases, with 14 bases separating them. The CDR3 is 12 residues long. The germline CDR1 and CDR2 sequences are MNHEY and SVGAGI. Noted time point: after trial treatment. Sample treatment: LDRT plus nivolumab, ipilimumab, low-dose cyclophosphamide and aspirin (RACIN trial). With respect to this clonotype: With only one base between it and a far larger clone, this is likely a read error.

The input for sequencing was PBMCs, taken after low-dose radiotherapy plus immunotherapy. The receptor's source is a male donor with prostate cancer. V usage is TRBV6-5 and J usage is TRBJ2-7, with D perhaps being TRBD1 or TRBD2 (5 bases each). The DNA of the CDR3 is TGTGCCAGCCGGGAAGGGGCGTTCGAGCAGTACTTC. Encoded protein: CASREGAFEQYF.